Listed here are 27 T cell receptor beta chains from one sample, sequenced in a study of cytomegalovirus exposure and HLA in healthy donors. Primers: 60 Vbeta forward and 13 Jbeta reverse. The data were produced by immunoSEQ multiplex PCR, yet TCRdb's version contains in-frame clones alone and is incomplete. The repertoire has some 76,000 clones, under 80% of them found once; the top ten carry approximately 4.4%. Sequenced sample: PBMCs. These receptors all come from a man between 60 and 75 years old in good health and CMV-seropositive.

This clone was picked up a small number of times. The CDR3 DNA sequence: TGTGCCAGCAGCTCTCCGGGACAGGGGGACTACGAGCAGTACTTC. This encodes CASSSPGQGDYEQYF. The V and J genes are TRBV5-6 and TRBJ2-7; TRBD1 agrees at 11 bases. With V trimmed by 3 bases and J by 3 bases, 5 bases remained unmatched. Germline lookup yields CDR1 SGHDT and CDR2 YYEEEE. This CDR3 contains 15 residues.

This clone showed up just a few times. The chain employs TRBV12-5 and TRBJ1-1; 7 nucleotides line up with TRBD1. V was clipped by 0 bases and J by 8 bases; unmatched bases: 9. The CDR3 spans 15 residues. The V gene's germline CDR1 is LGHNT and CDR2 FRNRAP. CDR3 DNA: TGTGCTAGTGGTTTGGTACAGCGAGGGGGACAGGAAGCTTTCTTT. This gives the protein CASGLVQRGGQEAFF.

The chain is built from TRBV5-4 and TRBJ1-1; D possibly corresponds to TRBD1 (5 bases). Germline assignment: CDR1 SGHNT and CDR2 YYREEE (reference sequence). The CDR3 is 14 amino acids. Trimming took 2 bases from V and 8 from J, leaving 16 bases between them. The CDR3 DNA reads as TGTGCCAGCAGCTTCAGGCAGGGTCTAACCGAAGCTTTCTTT. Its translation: CASSFRQGLTEAFF.

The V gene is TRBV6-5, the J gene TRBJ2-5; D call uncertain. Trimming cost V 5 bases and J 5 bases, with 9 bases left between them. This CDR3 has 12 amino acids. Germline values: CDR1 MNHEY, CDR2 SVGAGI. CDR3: CASSKTPETQYF. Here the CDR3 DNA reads TGTGCCAGCAGTAAAACACCGGAGACCCAGTACTTC.

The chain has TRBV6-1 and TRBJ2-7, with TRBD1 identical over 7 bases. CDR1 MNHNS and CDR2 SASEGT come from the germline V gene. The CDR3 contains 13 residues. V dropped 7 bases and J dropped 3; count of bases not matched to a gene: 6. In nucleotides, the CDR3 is TGTGCCAGCAACCAGGACAGGAACTACGAGCAGTACTTC. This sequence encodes CASNQDRNYEQYF.

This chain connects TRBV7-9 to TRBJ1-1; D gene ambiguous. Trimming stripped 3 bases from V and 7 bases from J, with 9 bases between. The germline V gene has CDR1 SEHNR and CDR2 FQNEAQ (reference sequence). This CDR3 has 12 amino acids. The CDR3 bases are TGTGCCAGCAGCTTCCAACAAAGTGAAGCTTTCTTT. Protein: CASSFQQSEAFF.

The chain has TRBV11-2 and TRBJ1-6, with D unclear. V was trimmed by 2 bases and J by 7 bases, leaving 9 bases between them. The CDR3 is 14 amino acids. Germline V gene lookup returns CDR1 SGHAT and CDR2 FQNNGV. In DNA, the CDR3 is TGTGCCAGCAGCTTAATAGACATCAATTCACCCCTCCACTTT. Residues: CASSLIDINSPLHF.

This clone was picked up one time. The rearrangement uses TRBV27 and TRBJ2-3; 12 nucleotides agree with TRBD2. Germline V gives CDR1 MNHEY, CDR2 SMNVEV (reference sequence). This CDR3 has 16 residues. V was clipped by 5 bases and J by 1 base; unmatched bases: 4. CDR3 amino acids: CASSPRLAGGTDTQYF. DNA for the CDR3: TGTGCCAGCAGTCCCCGACTAGCGGGGGGCACAGATACGCAGTATTTT.

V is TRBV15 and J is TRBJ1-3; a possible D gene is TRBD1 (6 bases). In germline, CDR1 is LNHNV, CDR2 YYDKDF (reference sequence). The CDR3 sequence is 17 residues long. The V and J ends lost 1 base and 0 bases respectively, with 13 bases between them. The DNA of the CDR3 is TGTGCCACCAGCAGAGTCGGACAGCCTATCTCTGGAAACACCATATATTTT. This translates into CATSRVGQPISGNTIYF.

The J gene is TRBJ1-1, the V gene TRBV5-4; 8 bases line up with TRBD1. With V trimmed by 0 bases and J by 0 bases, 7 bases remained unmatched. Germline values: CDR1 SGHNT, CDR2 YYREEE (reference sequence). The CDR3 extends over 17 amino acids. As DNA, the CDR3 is TGTGCCAGCAGCTTGGGGGGGGCAGGGGGCTTGAACACTGAAGCTTTCTTT. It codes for CASSLGGAGGLNTEAFF.

CDR3 nucleotides: TGTGCCTGGGAAACAGGGAACACCGGGGAGCTGTTTTTT. Translation: CAWETGNTGELFF. The chain uses TRBV30 and TRBJ2-2, with D possibly matching TRBD1 (5 bases). Germline V gives CDR1 GTSNPN, CDR2 SVGIG (reference sequence). This CDR3 is 13 amino acids long. The ends were cut back, 5 bases at V and 1 base at J, with 8 bases in the middle.

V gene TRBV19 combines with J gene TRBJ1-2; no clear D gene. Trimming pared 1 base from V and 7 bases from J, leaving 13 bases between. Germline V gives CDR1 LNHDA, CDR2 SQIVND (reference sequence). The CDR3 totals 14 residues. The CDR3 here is CASSIVEPGGGYTF. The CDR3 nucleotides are TGTGCCAGTAGTATAGTAGAACCTGGCGGTGGCTACACCTTC.

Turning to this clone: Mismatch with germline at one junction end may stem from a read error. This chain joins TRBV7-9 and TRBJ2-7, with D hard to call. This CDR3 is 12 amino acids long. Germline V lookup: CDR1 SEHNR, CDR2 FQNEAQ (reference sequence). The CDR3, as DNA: TGTTCCAGCAGCTTAGTAGAGTACGTGCAGTACTTC. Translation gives CSSSLVEYVQYF. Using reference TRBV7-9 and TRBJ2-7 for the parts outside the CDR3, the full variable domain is DTGVSQNPRHKITKRGQNVTFRCDPISEHNRLYWYRQTLGQGPEFLTYFQNEAQLEKSRLLSDRFSAERPKGSFSTLEIQRTEQGDSAMYLCSSSLVEYVQYFGPGTRLTVT.

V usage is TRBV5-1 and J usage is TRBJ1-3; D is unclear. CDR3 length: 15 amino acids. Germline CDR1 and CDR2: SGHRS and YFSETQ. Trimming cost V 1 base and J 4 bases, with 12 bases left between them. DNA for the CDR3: TGCGCCAGCAGCTTGAGCCCGGTTCCCGGAAACACCATATATTTT. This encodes CASSLSPVPGNTIYF.

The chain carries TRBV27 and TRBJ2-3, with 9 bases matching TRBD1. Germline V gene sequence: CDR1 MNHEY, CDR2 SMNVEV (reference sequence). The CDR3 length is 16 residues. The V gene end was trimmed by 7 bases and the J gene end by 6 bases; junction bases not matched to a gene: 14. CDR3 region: CASTDRGQGSWDTQYF. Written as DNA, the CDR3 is TGTGCCAGCACCGATAGGGGACAGGGTTCCTGGGATACGCAGTATTTT.

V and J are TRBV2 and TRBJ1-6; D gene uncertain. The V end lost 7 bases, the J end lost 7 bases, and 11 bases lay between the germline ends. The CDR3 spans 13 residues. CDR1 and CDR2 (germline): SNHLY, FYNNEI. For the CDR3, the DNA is TGTGCCAGCATGCTCCGAGGGAATTCACCCCTCCACTTT. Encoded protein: CASMLRGNSPLHF.

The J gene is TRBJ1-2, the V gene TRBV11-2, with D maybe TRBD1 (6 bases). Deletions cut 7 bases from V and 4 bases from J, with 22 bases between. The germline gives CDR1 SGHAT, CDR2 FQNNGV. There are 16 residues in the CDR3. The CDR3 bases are TGTGCCAGCAACTCAGGGGCACCCCCGCGAGGCTATGGCTACACCTTC. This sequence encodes CASNSGAPPRGYGYTF. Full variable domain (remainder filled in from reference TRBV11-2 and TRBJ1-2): EAGVAQSPRYKIIEKRQSVAFWCNPISGHATLYWYQQILGQGPKLLIQFQNNGVVDDSQLPKDRFSAERLKGVDSTLKIQPAKLEDSAVYLCASNSGAPPRGYGYTFGSGTRLTVV.

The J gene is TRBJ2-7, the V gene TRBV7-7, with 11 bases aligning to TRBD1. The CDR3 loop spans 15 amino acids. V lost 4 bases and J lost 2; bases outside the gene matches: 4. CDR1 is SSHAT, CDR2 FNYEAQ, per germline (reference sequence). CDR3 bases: TGTGCCAGCAGCTCCGGGACAGGGGGGGCCTACGAGCAGTACTTC. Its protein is CASSSGTGGAYEQYF. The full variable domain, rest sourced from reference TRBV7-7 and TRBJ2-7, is GAGVSQSPRYKVTKRGQDVTLRCDPISSHATLYWYQQALGQGPEFLTYFNYEAQPDKSGLPSDRFSAERPEGSISTLTIQRTEQRDSAMYRCASSSGTGGAYEQYFGPGTRLTVT.

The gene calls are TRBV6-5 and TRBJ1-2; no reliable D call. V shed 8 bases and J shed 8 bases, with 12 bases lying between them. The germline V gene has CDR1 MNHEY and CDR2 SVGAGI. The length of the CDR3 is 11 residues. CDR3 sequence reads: CASGETRGYTF. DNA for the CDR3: TGTGCCAGCGGGGAGACGAGAGGCTACACCTTC.

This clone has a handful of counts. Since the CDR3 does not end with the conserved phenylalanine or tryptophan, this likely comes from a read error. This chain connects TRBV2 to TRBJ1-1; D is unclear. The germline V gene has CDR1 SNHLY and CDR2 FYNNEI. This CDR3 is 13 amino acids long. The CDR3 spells CTSSEGTGTEAFL. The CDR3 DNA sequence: TGTACCAGCAGTGAGGGCACCGGGACTGAAGCTTTCTTA.

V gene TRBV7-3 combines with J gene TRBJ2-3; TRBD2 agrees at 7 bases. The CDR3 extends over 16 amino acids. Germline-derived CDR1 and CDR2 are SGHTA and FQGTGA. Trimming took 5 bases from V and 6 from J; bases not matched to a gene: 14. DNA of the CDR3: TGTGCCAGCAGCCCCGGACCAGGACTAGGGCTTGATACGCAGTATTTT. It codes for CASSPGPGLGLDTQYF.

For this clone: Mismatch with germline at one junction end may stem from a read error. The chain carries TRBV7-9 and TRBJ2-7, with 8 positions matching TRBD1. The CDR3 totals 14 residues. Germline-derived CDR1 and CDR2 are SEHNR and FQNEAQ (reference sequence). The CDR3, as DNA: TGTTCCAGCAGCCCCCCCCGGACAGGGAGCGAGCAGTACTTC. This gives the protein CSSSPPRTGSEQYF.

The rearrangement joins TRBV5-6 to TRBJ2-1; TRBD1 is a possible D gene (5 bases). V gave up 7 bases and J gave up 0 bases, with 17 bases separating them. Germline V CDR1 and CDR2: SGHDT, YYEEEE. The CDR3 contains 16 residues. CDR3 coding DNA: TGTGCCAGCGGGGCCCCTCCGTTTAGCTCCTACAATGAGCAGTTCTTC. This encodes CASGAPPFSSYNEQFF.

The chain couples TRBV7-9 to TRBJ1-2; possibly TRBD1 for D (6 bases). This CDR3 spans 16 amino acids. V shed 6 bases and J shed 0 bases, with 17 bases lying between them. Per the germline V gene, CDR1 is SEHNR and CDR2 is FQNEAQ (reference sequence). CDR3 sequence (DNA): TGTGCCAGCAGATCCGTGCCCGGGACAACTAACTATGGCTACACCTTC. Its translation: CASRSVPGTTNYGYTF. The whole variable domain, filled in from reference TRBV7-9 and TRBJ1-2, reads DTGVSQNPRHKITKRGQNVTFRCDPISEHNRLYWYRQTLGQGPEFLTYFQNEAQLEKSRLLSDRFSAERPKGSFSTLEIQRTEQGDSAMYLCASRSVPGTTNYGYTFGSGTRLTVV.

The DNA for the CDR3 is TGTGCCAGCAGCGGACAGGGAACAAACACCATATATTTT. This encodes CASSGQGTNTIYF. The V and J genes are TRBV2 and TRBJ1-3; 8 bases map to TRBD1. This CDR3 spans 13 amino acids. J was trimmed by 6 bases and V by 6 bases; bases with no gene match: 4. Germline lookup yields CDR1 SNHLY and CDR2 FYNNEI.

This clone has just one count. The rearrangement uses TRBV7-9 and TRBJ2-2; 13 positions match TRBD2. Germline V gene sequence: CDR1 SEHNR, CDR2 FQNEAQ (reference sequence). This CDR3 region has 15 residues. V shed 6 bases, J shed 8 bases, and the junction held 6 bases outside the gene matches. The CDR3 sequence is CASRTSGRAPGELFF. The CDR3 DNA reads TGTGCCAGCAGAACTAGCGGGAGGGCCCCTGGGGAGCTGTTTTTT.

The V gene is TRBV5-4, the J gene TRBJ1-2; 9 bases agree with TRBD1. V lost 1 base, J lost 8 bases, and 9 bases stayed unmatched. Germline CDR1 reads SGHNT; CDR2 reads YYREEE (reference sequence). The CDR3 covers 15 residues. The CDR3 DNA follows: TGTGCCAGCAGCTTGAGGACAGGGGAATGGCTGGGCTACACCTTC. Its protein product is CASSLRTGEWLGYTF.